This is a list of T cell receptor beta chains from one sample in a study of cytomegalovirus exposure and HLA in healthy donors. Using immunoSEQ multiplex PCR, the repertoire was profiled, and TCRdb retains in-frame clones only, with some absent. The sample lists approximately 160,000 clones, 55% to 70% occurring once. Source material: PBMCs. These TCRs come from a woman in her thirties or forties in good health and CMV-seropositive. The CDR3 runs from the conserved cysteine through the conserved F or W. The order of the fields is clone size, D gene, V gene, J gene, CDR3 DNA, CDR3 protein. D genes are given only for firm matches. Rows give clone size only sometimes, using once, few, many, or a class for an expanded clone.

once	TRBD2	TRBV9	TRBJ2-3	TGTGCCAGCAGCGACGGGGGGGGCACAGATACGCAGTATTTT	CASSDGGGTDTQYF
.	.	TRBV4-3	TRBJ1-3	TGCGCCAGCAGCCAAGATCGGAGAGAAGCTGGAAACACCATATATTTT	CASSQDRREAGNTIYF
.	.	TRBV19	TRBJ1-3	TGTGCCAGTTCTGAGGGACACTCTGGAAACACCATATATTTT	CASSEGHSGNTIYF
.	.	TRBV6-5	TRBJ2-7	TGTTCTTCACGCCGCGGAGCCCTCTCCTACGAGCAGTACTTC	CSSRRGALSYEQYF
.	.	TRBV19	TRBJ1-1	TGTGCCGTATTCCCCAGGGATAACACTGAAGCTTTCTTT	CAVFPRDNTEAFF
.	TRBD2	TRBV4-2	TRBJ2-3	TGTGCCAGCAGCCAAGGCGGGGGGGCCCTCACAGATACGCAGTATTTT	CASSQGGGALTDTQYF
few	TRBD2	TRBV4-3	TRBJ2-1	TGCGCCAGCAGCCAGATAGCGGGGGGGCCTAGTGAGCAGTTCTTC	CASSQIAGGPSEQFF
.	TRBD2	TRBV28	TRBJ2-1	TGTGCCAGCAGTTTTCATGGGGCGGGAGGGGAAGGTGAGCAGTTCTTC	CASSFHGAGGEGEQFF
.	.	TRBV5-1	TRBJ2-3	TGCGCCAGCAGCTTGGCAGGACAGTTATCCACAGATACGCAGTATTTT	CASSLAGQLSTDTQYF
.	.	TRBV6-5	TRBJ1-1	TGTGCCAGCACCGCGGACAGACCCGGGAACACTGAAGCTTTCTTT	CASTADRPGNTEAFF
.	TRBD2	TRBV5-4	TRBJ2-1	TGTGCCAGCAGCTCCTCTAGCGGGGGTACTGAGCAGTTCTTC	CASSSSSGGTEQFF
.	.	TRBV7-9	TRBJ2-3	TGTGCGACAGCCCACACAGATACGCAGTATTTT	CATAHTDTQYF
.	.	TRBV6-5	TRBJ1-4	TGTGCCAGCAGGGCAGGAAATGAAAAACTGTTTTTT	CASRAGNEKLFF
once	TRBD1	TRBV28	TRBJ2-7	TGTGCCAGCAGAACCGGGACAGGGGTGTACGAGCAGTACTTC	CASRTGTGVYEQYF
.	.	TRBV5-6	TRBJ1-2	TGTGCCAGCAGCTTGGGGGCGGCAGGGTGGTATGGCTACCCCTTC	CASSLGAAGWYGYPF
.	.	TRBV5-1	TRBJ2-3	TGCGCCAGCAGCTTGGATCGGGAAACGCAGTATTTT	CASSLDRETQYF
few	.	TRBV11-2	TRBJ1-1	TGTGCCAGCAGCTTTTCAAACACTGAAGCTTTCTTT	CASSFSNTEAFF
few	.	TRBV11-2	TRBJ1-4	TGTGCCAGCAGCTCCGGACACAATGAAAAACTGTTTTTT	CASSSGHNEKLFF
.	.	TRBV4-3	TRBJ2-7	TGCGCCAGCAGCCAGGTATGGGGAGGACAGGCCTACGAGCAGTACTTC	CASSQVWGGQAYEQYF
once	.	TRBV9	TRBJ1-3	TGTGCCAGCAGCGCCCTGGGGGGGGCTGGAAACACCATATATTTT	CASSALGGAGNTIYF
.	.	TRBV4-2	TRBJ2-1	TGTGCCAGCAGCCGCACGACTAGTATCTCCTACAATGAGCAGTTCTTC	CASSRTTSISYNEQFF
.	.	TRBV7-3	TRBJ2-3	TGTGCCAGCAGCGTCGCGGGGACCTTCACAGATACGCAGTATTTT	CASSVAGTFTDTQYF
once	.	TRBV5-1	TRBJ1-6	TGCGCCAGCAGCTTTGTTGACAGGTCTAATTCACCCCTCCACTTT	CASSFVDRSNSPLHF
few	TRBD1	TRBV6-1	TRBJ1-1	TGTGCCAGCAGACGCGACAGGGGAACGGGCACTGAAGCTTTCTTT	CASRRDRGTGTEAFF